This entry features one TCR beta chain sequence. Antigen: not known. With no exception, relapse followed autologous stem cell transplantation in all patients, and brentuximab vedotin exposure varied. The repertoire was sequenced with immunoSEQ multiplex PCR; TCRdb's copy has only in-frame clones and lacks some. The sample has roughly 14,000 clones; 80% to 85% are singletons. The sample originates from a study of PD-1 blockade in classical Hodgkin lymphoma. Germline V gives CDR1 SGHTA, CDR2 FQGNSA. This CDR3 has 13 amino acids. Trimming left V 3 bases short and J 5 bases short, with 7 bases between. The study's findings and limits: Patients who responded completely had about the same baseline diversity as newly diagnosed patients.

This receptor was obtained from a human donor with classical Hodgkin lymphoma. The chain is built from TRBV7-2 and TRBJ2-2, with D possibly matching TRBD1 (5 bases). The material was peripheral blood mononuclear cells (PBMCs), obtained at baseline. CDR3 region: CASSFDSTGELFF. The CDR3, as DNA: TGTGCCAGCAGCTTCGACAGTACCGGGGAGCTGTTTTTT.